This T cell receptor beta chain was identified during a study of blood T cell repertoires in COVID-19. At the level of the study: Specimens from acute and convalescent COVID-19 originated in the United States, Italy and Spain. In each case, the material was cDNA or gDNA derived from T cells, B-cell-depleted T cells, or PBMCs.

This CDR3 comprises 16 residues. V lost 5 bases and J lost 2; bases outside the gene matches: 12. The germline gives CDR1 MNHEY, CDR2 SMNVEV (reference sequence). Those who participated ranged in age from about 18 to 89 years and resided in approximately 23 US areas. The study recruited exposed participants who had met a COVID-19 case within 2 weeks before entry. Profiling relied on immunoSEQ multiplex PCR, and the TCRdb table lists in-frame clones only, not all of them. The table includes approximately 140,000 clones, over 80% detected once. V usage is TRBV27 and J usage is TRBJ2-7, with 7 positions matching TRBD2. The receptor was isolated from a woman between 45 and 65 years old who had been exposed to COVID-19. Input material: PBMCs or T cells enriched from blood (not recorded which). The CDR3 loop reads CASSHSQAGTTYEQYF. DNA of the CDR3: TGTGCCAGCAGTCACTCCCAAGCGGGGACTACCTACGAGCAGTACTTC.